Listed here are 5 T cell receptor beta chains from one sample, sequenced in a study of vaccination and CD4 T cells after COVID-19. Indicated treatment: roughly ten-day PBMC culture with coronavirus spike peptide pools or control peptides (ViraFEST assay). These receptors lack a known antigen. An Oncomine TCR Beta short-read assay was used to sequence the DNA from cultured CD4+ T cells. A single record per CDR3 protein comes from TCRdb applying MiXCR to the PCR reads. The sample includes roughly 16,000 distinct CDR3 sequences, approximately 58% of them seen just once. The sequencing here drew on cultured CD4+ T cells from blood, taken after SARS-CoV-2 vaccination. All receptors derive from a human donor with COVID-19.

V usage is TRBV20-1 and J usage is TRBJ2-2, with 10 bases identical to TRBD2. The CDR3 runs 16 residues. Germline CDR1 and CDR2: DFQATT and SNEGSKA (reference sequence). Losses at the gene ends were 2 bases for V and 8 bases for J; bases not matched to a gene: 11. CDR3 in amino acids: CSARHERGGRSGELFF. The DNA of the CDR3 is TGCAGTGCTAGACATGAGCGGGGGGGCCGATCAGGGGAGCTGTTTTTT.

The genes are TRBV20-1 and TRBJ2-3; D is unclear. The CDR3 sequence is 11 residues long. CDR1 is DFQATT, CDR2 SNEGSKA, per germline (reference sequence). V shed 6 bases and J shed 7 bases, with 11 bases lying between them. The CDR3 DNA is TGCAGTGCCTCCGCCCAGAATACGCAGTATTTT. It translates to CSASAQNTQYF.

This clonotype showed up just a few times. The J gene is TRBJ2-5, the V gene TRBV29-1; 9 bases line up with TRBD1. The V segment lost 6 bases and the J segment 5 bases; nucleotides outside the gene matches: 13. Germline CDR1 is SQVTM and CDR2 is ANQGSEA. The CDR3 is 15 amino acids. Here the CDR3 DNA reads TGCAGCGTCGGGTTCGGGACAGGGACGGGGGAGACCCAGTACTTC. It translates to CSVGFGTGTGETQYF.

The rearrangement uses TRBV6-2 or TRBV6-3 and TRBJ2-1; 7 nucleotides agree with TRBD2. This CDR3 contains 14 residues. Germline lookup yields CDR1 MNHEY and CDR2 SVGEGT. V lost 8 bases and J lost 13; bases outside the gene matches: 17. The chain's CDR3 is CASHNTARGGGQFF. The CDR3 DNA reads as TGTGCCAGCCACAACACGGCGAGGGGCGGGGGACAGTTCTTC.

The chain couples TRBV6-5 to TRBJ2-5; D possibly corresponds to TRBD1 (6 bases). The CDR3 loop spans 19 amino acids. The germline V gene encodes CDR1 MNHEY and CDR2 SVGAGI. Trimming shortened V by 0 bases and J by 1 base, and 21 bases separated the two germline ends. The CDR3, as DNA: TGTGCCAGCAGTTACTCGACTGAAACTGCAGGGGCCACCCAAGAGACCCAGTACTTC. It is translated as CASSYSTETAGATQETQYF.